The text below deals with one T cell receptor beta chain. The data belong to a study of blood T cell repertoires in COVID-19. Whole-study context: From T cells, B-cell-depleted T cells, or PBMCs came the material, which was cDNA or gDNA.

Per the study methods: Amplifying reference gene primers gave estimates of nucleated cell counts. Libraries were prepared by immunoSEQ multiplex PCR; TCRdb keeps only in-frame clonotypes and omits some of them. From that table come the V and J calls and clone size; the DNA was used to work out D and trimming. The table has around 61,000 clones, nearly 90% seen once. Sample: peripheral blood. The receptor was derived from a man between 60 and 75 years old with acute or convalescent COVID-19.

The CDR3 DNA reads TGTGCCAGCAGCTTAGACACAATGAACACTGAAGCTTTCTTT. Translating it yields CASSLDTMNTEAFF. The rearrangement joins TRBV7-9 to TRBJ1-1, with D unclear. The CDR3 is 14 residues long. Per germline, CDR1 SEHNR and CDR2 FQNEAQ (reference sequence). V was shortened by 1 base and J by 0 bases, with 6 bases between the two germline ends.